This record covers a single T cell receptor (beta chain). This table comes from immunoSEQ multiplex PCR, and its TCRdb copy is limited to in-frame clones, with some not included. The data contain roughly 140,000 clones, approximately 80% of them singletons. The entry originates in a study of blood T cell repertoires in COVID-19. Germline CDR1 is SGHAT and CDR2 is FQNNGV. J lost 1 base, V lost 0 bases, and 10 bases had no gene match. This CDR3 is 20 amino acids long. The clonotype was recovered from a woman between 18 and 30 years old who had been exposed to COVID-19. What was sequenced was PBMCs or T cells enriched from blood (not recorded which). The chain recombines TRBV11-2 with TRBJ2-1; TRBD2 agrees at 12 bases. The CDR3 nucleotides read TGTGCCAGCAGCTTAGATCCGGGACTAGCGGGCGTCCTTTCCTACAATGAGCAGTTCTTC. Its translation: CASSLDPGLAGVLSYNEQFF.